The rows below give T cell receptor beta chains drawn from one sample of a study of a mutant IDH1 vaccine in newly diagnosed glioma. The table came from immunoSEQ multiplex PCR; TCRdb's copy has only in-frame clones and leaves some out. The profile covers 80,000 to 100,000 clones, with about four fifths appearing a single time and about 5.6% taken by the ten largest. This material consisted of PBMCs, taken from a glioma patient treated with radiotherapy, temozolomide or both. The receptors were gathered from a man between 40 and 49 years old with glioma. Some clones in this sample may be carry-over from other donors' samples. Each CDR3 is given with its conserved first and last residue. Fields, in order: V gene, D gene, J gene, clone size, CDR3 DNA, CDR3 protein. A D gene is named only where the DNA matches it firmly. A row's size may be missing; if present it is once, few, many or a size class.

TRBV30	-	TRBJ2-5	few	TGTGCCTGGAGTGTAGGAGGGGGTGGAGAGACCCAGTACTTC	CAWSVGGGGETQYF
TRBV6-5	-	TRBJ1-5	-	TGTGCCAGCAGTTACTCGACCGGGGACAATCAGCCCCAGCATTTT	CASSYSTGDNQPQHF
TRBV5-4	-	TRBJ2-7	-	TGTGCCAGCAGCTTGGGGGATCGCGAGCAGTACTTC	CASSLGDREQYF
TRBV14	-	TRBJ1-3	-	TGTGCCAGCAGCCTCCAGCCTACTGGAAACACCATATATTTT	CASSLQPTGNTIYF
TRBV2	-	TRBJ1-5	-	TGTGCCAGCACCGTTAGCAATCAGCCCCAGCATTTT	CASTVSNQPQHF
TRBV6-5	-	TRBJ2-3	-	TGTGCCAGCAGTTACACTGGACATCTCACAGATACGCAGTATTTT	CASSYTGHLTDTQYF
TRBV7-2	-	TRBJ2-2	few	TGTGCCAGCAGCCCGGGGGGCAACGCGAACACCGGGGAGCTGTTTTTT	CASSPGGNANTGELFF
TRBV2	TRBD1	TRBJ2-2	-	TGTGCCAGCCAGACAGGGGCGTGGGGCACCGGGGAGCTGTTTTTT	CASQTGAWGTGELFF
TRBV29-1	TRBD1	TRBJ1-2	once	TGCAGCGTTGTTGTGACAGGGTATGGCTACACCTTC	CSVVVTGYGYTF
TRBV2	-	TRBJ2-6	-	TGTGCCAGCAGTCGGTCGGCTGCTGGGGCCAACGTCCTGACTTTC	CASSRSAAGANVLTF
TRBV5-4	TRBD1	TRBJ1-6	-	TGTGCCAGCAGCCGGACAGGTCGCTCCTATAATTCACCCCTCCACTTT	CASSRTGRSYNSPLHF
TRBV5-1	-	TRBJ1-1	few	TGCGCCAGCAGCCCCACCGGGACAATGAACACTGAAGCTTTCTTT	CASSPTGTMNTEAFF
TRBV6-5	-	TRBJ1-1	-	TGTGCCAGCAGTCACAGGGCCTGGGATGAAGCTTTCTTT	CASSHRAWDEAFF
TRBV29-1	TRBD1	TRBJ2-2	-	TGCAGCGTGAATACAGGGGTGAACACCGGGGAGCTGTTTTTT	CSVNTGVNTGELFF
TRBV6-5	-	TRBJ1-1	-	TGTGCCAGCAGACTAGGGCTCGCGGGTGAAGCTTTCTTT	CASRLGLAGEAFF
TRBV6-5	-	TRBJ1-1	once	TGTGCCAGCAGTTTACAGCAGAACACTGAAGCTTTCTTT	CASSLQQNTEAFF
TRBV7-8	-	TRBJ1-1	-	TGTGCCAGCAGCTTAGTGGCGGCAGCCGCCATGAACACTGAAGCTTTCTTT	CASSLVAAAAMNTEAFF
TRBV6-5	-	TRBJ2-1	-	TGTGCCAGCAGTTACTCAGGGGTGGCCTACAATGAGCAGTTCTTC	CASSYSGVAYNEQFF
TRBV30	-	TRBJ1-3	-	TGTGCCTGTAGGACAGTCGGCGGAAACACCATATATTTT	CACRTVGGNTIYF
TRBV6-1	TRBD1	TRBJ2-7	-	TGTGCCAGCAGTGCGTTAGGACAGGGGAAAGCCTACGAGCAGTACTTC	CASSALGQGKAYEQYF
TRBV2	TRBD2	TRBJ2-2	-	TGTGCCAGCAGTGAAAAGGGGCTAGCGGGGAACACCGGGGAGCTGTTTTTT	CASSEKGLAGNTGELFF
TRBV29-1	-	TRBJ2-7	few	TGCAGCGTTGAAGACCCCCAGGGCGACGAGCAGTACTTC	CSVEDPQGDEQYF
TRBV18	TRBD1	TRBJ1-5	once	TGTGCCAGCTCACTACAGGGGCATAATCAGCCCCAGCATTTT	CASSLQGHNQPQHF
TRBV19	TRBD1	TRBJ1-1	-	TGTGCCAGTAGTATCTCGGCAGGGGGTGTCACTGAAGCTTTCTTT	CASSISAGGVTEAFF
TRBV9	TRBD2	TRBJ2-7	-	TGTGCCAGCAGCGCCCTAGCGGGGGCCACGCCTGACCACGAGCAGTACTTC	CASSALAGATPDHEQYF
TRBV19	-	TRBJ2-7	-	TGTGCCACCACATCAGGGACCTACGAGCAGTACTTC	CATTSGTYEQYF
TRBV5-1	TRBD1	TRBJ1-4	-	TGCGCCAGCAGCCCCGGGACAGGGGGCGGTGATGAAAAACTGTTTTTT	CASSPGTGGGDEKLFF
TRBV19	TRBD1	TRBJ1-3	-	TGTGCCACCGTCCGGGGCAGGGGGAGCGGCACCATATATTTT	CATVRGRGSGTIYF
TRBV19	-	TRBJ1-1	-	TGTGCCACTATGAGCACTGAAGCTTTCTTT	CATMSTEAFF
TRBV7-9	TRBD2	TRBJ2-3	-	TGTGCCAGCAGCGCCGACGGGGGGGCCCGGACAGATACGCAGTATTTT	CASSADGGARTDTQYF
TRBV5-5	-	TRBJ1-1	-	TGTGCCAGCAGCTTGACTCCGATGAACACTGAAGCTTTCTTT	CASSLTPMNTEAFF
TRBV10-3	-	TRBJ1-6	-	TGTGCCATCAGTGTCCGGGACGGGGAGAATTCACCCCTCCACTTT	CAISVRDGENSPLHF
TRBV6-1	-	TRBJ2-6	-	TGTGCCAGCGGCGCCTCTGGGGCCAACGTCCTGACTTTC	CASGASGANVLTF
TRBV5-8	-	TRBJ2-7	-	TGTGCCAGCAGCTTGGAGGGTGGCTACGAGCAGTACTTC	CASSLEGGYEQYF
TRBV6-5	-	TRBJ2-2	once	TGTGCCAGCGAGCCCGGACAGAGGGCCGGGGAGCTGTTTTTT	CASEPGQRAGELFF
TRBV29-1	-	TRBJ2-7	-	TGCAGCGCCGAGGCAGGGAACTCGGACGAGCAGTACTTC	CSAEAGNSDEQYF
TRBV6-1	TRBD1	TRBJ1-2	-	TGTGCCAGCAGTGCTTTGGGGACAGGGGTCTATGGCTACACCTTC	CASSALGTGVYGYTF
TRBV9	-	TRBJ2-5	-	TGTGCCAGCAGCGTAGTCGGGCAGGGGCAAGAGACCCAGTACTTC	CASSVVGQGQETQYF
TRBV2	-	TRBJ1-1	-	TGTGCCAGCAGTGCTAGGGAGCGTGCTGAAGCTTTCTTT	CASSARERAEAFF
TRBV6-4	-	TRBJ1-2	-	TGTGCCAGCAGTCCCCATTTCACCTATGGCTACACCTTC	CASSPHFTYGYTF
TRBV18	-	TRBJ2-7	once	TGTGCCAGCTCACCACAGAGAAGCTCCTACGAGCAGTACTTC	CASSPQRSSYEQYF
TRBV9	-	TRBJ2-3	once	TGTGCCAGCAGCGGGACATTCGCGCAGTATTTT	CASSGTFAQYF
TRBV19	TRBD1	TRBJ1-5	-	TGTGCCAGTAGTATAGGCTCCGGGACAGCTACCAATCAGCCCCAGCATTTT	CASSIGSGTATNQPQHF
TRBV4-1	TRBD2	TRBJ2-1	few	TGCGCCAGCAGCCCCGGGACTAGCGGGGGACGTGAGCAGTTCTTC	CASSPGTSGGREQFF
TRBV5-6	-	TRBJ2-5	-	TGTGCCAGCAGCTTGGTCGGTTGGGAGACCCAGTACTTC	CASSLVGWETQYF